These 3 T cell receptor beta chains originate from one sample sequenced in a study of CD8+ T cells in alopecia areata. Reverse transcription of extracted RNA yielded cDNA, which provided the sequencing template. TCRdb's table, derived via immunoSEQ multiplex PCR, lists solely in-frame clones and lacks some. The top ten clones hold 4.2% of a sample with around 210,000 clones, about three fifths of them seen once. Specified treatment: oral pan-JAK inhibitor, 5-10 mg twice daily. This material consisted of CD4+ T cells sorted from blood, taken at week 4, from a patient treated with tofacitinib. Source of these receptors: a human donor with alopecia areata.

This clone has only a few counts. The chain couples TRBV2 to TRBJ2-3, with 12 bases fitting TRBD2. Trimming removed 6 bases from V and 3 bases from J; junction bases left unmatched: 7. This CDR3 is 16 amino acids long. Per the germline V gene, CDR1 is SNHLY and CDR2 is FYNNEI. The CDR3 sequence: CASRLLTSGGTDTQYF. The CDR3 nucleotides read TGTGCCAGCAGACTCCTGACTAGCGGGGGTACAGATACGCAGTATTTT.

The V gene is TRBV13, the J gene TRBJ2-1; the D is unclear. Between the trimmed V and J ends, which lost 10 bases and 5 bases, there was a span of 21 bases. Germline V CDR1 and CDR2: PRHDT, FYEKMQ (reference sequence). The CDR3 covers 15 residues. The CDR3 loop reads CATRLGSNFDNEQFF. Here the CDR3 DNA reads TGTGCCACTCGCCTGGGGTCGAACTTCGACAATGAGCAGTTCTTC.

This clone was observed a few times. The gene calls are TRBV29-1 and TRBJ2-4; D is uncertain. This CDR3 contains 14 residues. The V gene's germline CDR1 is SQVTM and CDR2 ANQGSEA. Trimming pared 4 bases from V and 0 bases from J, leaving 10 bases between. CDR3 residues: CSVVPRLAKNIQYF. The CDR3 region has the DNA TGCAGCGTTGTTCCCAGATTAGCCAAAAACATTCAGTACTTC.